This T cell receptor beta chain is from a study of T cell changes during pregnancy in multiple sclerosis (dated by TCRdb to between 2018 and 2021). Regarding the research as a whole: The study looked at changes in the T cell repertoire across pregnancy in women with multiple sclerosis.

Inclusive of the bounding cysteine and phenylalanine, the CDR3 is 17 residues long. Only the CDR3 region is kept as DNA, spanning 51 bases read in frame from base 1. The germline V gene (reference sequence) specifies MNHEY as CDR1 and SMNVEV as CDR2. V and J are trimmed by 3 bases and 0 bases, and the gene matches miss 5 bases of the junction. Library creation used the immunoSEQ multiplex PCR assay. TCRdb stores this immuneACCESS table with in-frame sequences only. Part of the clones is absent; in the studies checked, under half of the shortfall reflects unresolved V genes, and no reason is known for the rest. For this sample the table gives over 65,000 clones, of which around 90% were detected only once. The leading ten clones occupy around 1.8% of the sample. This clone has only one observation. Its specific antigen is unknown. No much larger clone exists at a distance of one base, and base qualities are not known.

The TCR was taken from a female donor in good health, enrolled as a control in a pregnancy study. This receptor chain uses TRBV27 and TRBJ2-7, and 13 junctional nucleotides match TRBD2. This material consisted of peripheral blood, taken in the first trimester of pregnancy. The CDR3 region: CASSFSRTSGGSYEQYF. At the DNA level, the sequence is TGTGCCAGCAGTTTTTCACGGACTAGCGGGGGCTCCTACGAGCAGTACTTC.